This T cell receptor (beta chain) derives from a study of graft-versus-host responses after intestinal transplantation. Study context: Each of the recipients got a multivisceral, liver-intestinal, or isolated intestinal transplant. Every recipient had anti-thymocyte globulin induction and approximately three years of tacrolimus plus steroids. Study-wide findings and caveats: Allografts carried high graft-versus-host to host-versus-graft clonal ratios in patients having graft-donor T cell macrochimerism. After transplant, early declines in HvG clones were associated with peak levels of circulating GvH clones.

This clone was observed a handful of times. What it binds is unknown. Some clones are missing from TCRdb's copy, which holds only in-frame ones; the method was immunoSEQ multiplex PCR. The sample contains over 9,500 clones, 77% of which appear only once. Researchers processed graft tissue to release intraepithelial and lamina propria lymphocytes. This receptor was taken from a human patient who received an intestinal transplant, so some T cells may come from the graft donor. The sample in question was ileum tissue, obtained less than 480 days after intestinal transplantation.

The chain's CDR3 is CASSLVGQGAWRNTIYF. In nucleotides, the CDR3 is TGTGCCAGCAGCTTAGTCGGGCAGGGGGCTTGGAGAAACACCATATATTTT. The V and J genes are TRBV7-2 and TRBJ1-3, with 8 nucleotides matching TRBD1. The J segment lost 5 bases and the V segment lost 1 base, leaving 10 bases of the junction unmatched. CDR3 length: 17 amino acids. Germline V gene lookup returns CDR1 SGHTA and CDR2 FQGNSA.